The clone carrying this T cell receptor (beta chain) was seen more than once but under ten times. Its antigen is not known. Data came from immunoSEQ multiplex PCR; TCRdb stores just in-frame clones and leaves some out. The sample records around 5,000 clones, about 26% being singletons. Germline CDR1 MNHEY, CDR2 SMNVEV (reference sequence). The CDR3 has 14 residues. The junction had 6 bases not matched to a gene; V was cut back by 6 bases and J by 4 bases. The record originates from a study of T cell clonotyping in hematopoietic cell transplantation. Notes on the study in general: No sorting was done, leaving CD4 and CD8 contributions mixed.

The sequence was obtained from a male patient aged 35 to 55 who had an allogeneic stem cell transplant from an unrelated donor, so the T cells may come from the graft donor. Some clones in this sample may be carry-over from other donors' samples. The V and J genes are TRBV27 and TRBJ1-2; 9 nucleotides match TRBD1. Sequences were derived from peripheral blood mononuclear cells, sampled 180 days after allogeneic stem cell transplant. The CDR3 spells CASSPTGGFYGYTF. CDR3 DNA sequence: TGTGCCAGCAGCCCGACAGGGGGATTCTATGGCTACACCTTC.